The entry below gives a single T cell receptor (beta chain) sequence along with its context. No antigen is known for it. This entry comes from a study of beta chain features in type 1 diabetes. Study results and caveats: Type 1 diabetes patients showed a moderate but significant shortening of TCRB CDR3s in all four CD4+ subsets.

Every isolated RNA sample was fully reverse transcribed, so sequencing captured expressed TCRB transcripts. Profiling relied on immunoSEQ multiplex PCR, and the TCRdb table lists in-frame clones only, not all of them. The table lists around 130,000 clones, around 9% of them singletons. The CDR3 has 15 residues. The germline V gene has CDR1 SGDLS and CDR2 YYNGEE. Between the trimmed V and J ends, which lost 3 bases and 4 bases, there was a span of 17 bases. The rearrangement links TRBV9 to TRBJ2-7; D may be TRBD2 (6 bases). This receptor was obtained from a young man with type 1 diabetes. Material for sequencing was central memory CD4+ T cells from blood. CDR3 amino acids: CASSEGPLGGYEQYF. For the CDR3, the DNA is TGTGCCAGCAGCGAGGGACCGCTTGGAGGGTACGAGCAGTACTTC.